The present T cell receptor beta chain was sequenced within a study of blood T cell repertoires in COVID-19. At the level of the study: The samples span acute and convalescent COVID-19 from the United States, Italy and Spain.

The CDR3 runs to 15 residues. Germline CDR1 is SGHAT and CDR2 is FQNNGV. With 5 bases clipped from V and 4 bases from J, the junction kept 3 bases outside the gene matches. Recruited during active infection, patients (from Seattle) were subsequently followed longitudinally. TCRdb's copy holds only in-frame clones and misses some; the assay was immunoSEQ multiplex PCR. The table records some 200,000 clones, 83% of them present only once. The source of this sequence is a woman aged 25 to 39 with COVID-19, enrolled during active disease. The V gene is TRBV11-2, the J gene TRBJ2-3; 13 nucleotides match TRBD2. Sequencing used peripheral blood. CDR3 DNA: TGTGCCAGCAGCCTAGGACTAGCGGGAGCAGATACGCAGTATTTT. This encodes CASSLGLAGADTQYF. The entire variable domain, with the rest obtained from reference TRBV11-2 and TRBJ2-3, is as follows: EAGVAQSPRYKIIEKRQSVAFWCNPISGHATLYWYQQILGQGPKLLIQFQNNGVVDDSQLPKDRFSAERLKGVDSTLKIQPAKLEDSAVYLCASSLGLAGADTQYFGPGTRLTVL.